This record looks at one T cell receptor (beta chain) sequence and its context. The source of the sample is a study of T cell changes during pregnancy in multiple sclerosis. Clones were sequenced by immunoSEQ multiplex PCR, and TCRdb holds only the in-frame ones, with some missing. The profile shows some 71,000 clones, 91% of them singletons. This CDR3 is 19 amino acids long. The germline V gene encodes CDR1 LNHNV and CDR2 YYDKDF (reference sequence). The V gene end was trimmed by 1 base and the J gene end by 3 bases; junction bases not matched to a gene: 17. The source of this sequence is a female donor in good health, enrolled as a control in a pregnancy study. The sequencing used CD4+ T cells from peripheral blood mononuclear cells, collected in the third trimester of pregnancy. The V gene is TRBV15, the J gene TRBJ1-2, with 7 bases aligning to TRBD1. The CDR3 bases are TGTGCCACCAGCAGAGGGGGAAGCAATGGAGGGGGCATAGACTATGGCTACACCTTC. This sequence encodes CATSRGGSNGGGIDYGYTF. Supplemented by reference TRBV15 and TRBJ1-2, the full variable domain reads DAMVIQNPRYQVTQFGKPVTLSCSQTLNHNVMYWYQQKSSQAPKLLFHYYDKDFNNEADTPDNFQSRRPNTSFCFLDIRSPGLGDTAMYLCATSRGGSNGGGIDYGYTFGSGTRLTVV.